The TCR beta chain under discussion was sequenced for a study of T cell responses to AZD1222 COVID-19 vaccine (dated by TCRdb to the early 2020s). At the level of the whole study: A total of 230 to 250 trial participants underwent TCR sequencing, of whom some 210 received two doses of AZD1222 and some 26 received two doses of the MenACWY control vaccine. Enrollment into the trials was organized by age into subgroups of 18-55, 56-69 and 70-plus years, and those subgroups contained 148, 28 and 57 TCR-sequenced participants, respectively.

The CDR3 regions of human TCRbeta chains were analyzed by immunosequencing. On the authors' methods: TCRs in the repertoires were compared against a reference library of SARS-CoV-2-specific TCRs that had been generated with the MIRA antigen-specificity platform. Breadth was defined as the fraction of unique TCRs that were SARS-CoV-2-associated, and depth was defined as the fraction of total T cells that were SARS-CoV-2-associated. Using the MIRA data, each spike-specific TCR was mapped to the spike region that the TCR reacts to and placed in a CD4 or CD8 class. Log10-transformed breadth and depth values were compared by one-way ANOVA with Sidak's multiple comparisons tests. The table was pulled from immuneACCESS by TCRdb, which kept in-frame rearrangements only. Such tables lose some clones; where checked, under half of the loss comes from unresolved V genes, and the rest has no known cause. That table is the source of V, J and clone size, and D and trimming were worked out from the DNA. Here the sample has approximately 150,000 clones; 91% occur a single time. The ten largest clones add up to approximately 1.3% of the sample.

CDR1 and CDR2 are drawn from the germline V gene: SGDLS, YYNGEE. Reading from cysteine to phenylalanine, the CDR3 counts 14 amino acids. The DNA shown is the 42-base CDR3, in frame from base 1. V loses 0 bases of germline sequence and J loses 0 bases, and the interval between the two ends is 6 bases. Overall study outcomes, separate from this receptor: CD4 TCRs associated with the vaccine covered the entire spike protein, and the dominant responses were in regions 160-218 and 743-854. Participants were mostly white British and included more females than males, and it was suggested by the authors that clonal diversity may have been underestimated. Because no day 14 peak-response samples were available, the repertoires could be characterized only after the peak T cell response. The 56-69-year group was small, and its depth increase did not reach significance, likely because of low power. Reportedly, close to half of the unique spike-specific TCRs recognized epitopes lying outside the regions that are mutated in the B.1.351 and B.1.1.7 variants. A significant rise in spike-specific TCR breadth and depth was observed after two AZD1222 doses relative to day 0 and relative to MenACWY recipients. Conclusions about previously exposed vaccinees are limited because only a handful of AZD1222 recipients were SARS-CoV-2 seropositive at baseline.

The time point label for this specimen denotes: about 28 days (+/-7) after the second vaccine dose. Because spike-specific TCR depth and breadth did not differ between the two schedules, AZD1222 recipients who got a second dose at roughly 4 weeks were pooled with those who got a second dose at roughly 12 weeks. Vaccinee samples were obtained from the UK trials COV001 and COV002, which included a single-blind randomized controlled phase 2/3 trial of AZD1222 (ChAdOx1 nCoV-19) in healthy adults. Trial participant PBMC samples were collected at day 0 and day 28 after the second dose for TCRbeta chain sequencing. To note about this clone: Its recognized antigen is unknown. Base qualities are missing; no much larger clone stands one base away.

The starting material was peripheral blood, obtained 28 days after the second AZD1222 dose. The source is an adult who received the AZD1222 COVID-19 vaccine. This receptor chain uses TRBV9 and TRBJ1-1; the D gene lacks a confident call. The nucleotide sequence reads TGTGCCAGCAGCGTAGGAGCCATGAACACTGAAGCTTTCTTT. Protein translation: CASSVGAMNTEAFF.